This TCR beta chain was identified during a study of quantifying T cell responses using KT2 cells. Across the study: cDNA was made from DNase-treated RNA using alpha and beta constant primers. Estimated efficiency of the T4 ligation step was above 9.5% under optimum conditions. Findings and limits, study-wide: KT2 sequences were detected down to about one KT2 cell per 100,000 PBMC.

KT2, a clone with a known TCR, was spiked into unfractionated PBMC. The CDR3 totals 17 residues. V lost 5 bases, J lost 9 bases, and 27 bases lay in between. The germline gives CDR1 SEHNR, CDR2 FQNEAQ (reference sequence). A single-stranded UMI oligo with SP2 sequence was ligated to cDNA 3' ends. The first PCR ran 4 to 5 cycles with an equimolar RC1.1 and RC1.2 beta primer mix. From the second PCR onward, TCR alpha and beta chains were processed separately. Using its own MiXCR run on the UMI-ligation and nested PCR reads, TCRdb lists one record per CDR3 protein. The data contain some 50,000 distinct CDR3 sequences, roughly 10% of them singletons. As for this clonotype: Its matching antigen is unknown.

The specimen was PBMCs spiked with cells of the T cell clone KT2. This TCR came from a human donor. The rearrangement uses TRBV7-9 and TRBJ2-3; D may correspond to TRBD1 or TRBD2 (5 bases each). The CDR3 loop reads CASSPSSGARGTGTQYF. The CDR3 DNA reads TGTGCCAGCAGCCCTTCCTCCGGGGCGCGAGGAACAGGCACGCAGTATTTT.